The next 10 T cell receptor beta chains were all read from a single sample in a study of T cell repertoires in cytomegalovirus infection. TCRdb processed the reads anew with MiXCR; each CDR3 protein has one entry. The table has around 440,000 distinct CDR3 sequences, roughly 10% seen once. The sequenced sample was PBMCs. These receptors were collected from a human donor in good health (CMV status not recorded). Some clones in this sample may be carry-over from other donors' samples.

This clonotype has ten or more counts. The CDR3 nucleotides read TGTGCCATCACAAAAACCGGGACAGGCCGAAAGGGCTACGAGCAGTACTTC. Protein: CAITKTGTGRKGYEQYF. V is TRBV10-3 and J is TRBJ2-7; the match to TRBD1 covers 8 bases. Losses at the gene ends were 7 bases for V and 3 bases for J; bases not matched to a gene: 17. CDR1 ENHRY and CDR2 SYGVKD come from the germline V gene. The CDR3 is 17 amino acids.

The chain recombines TRBV27 with TRBJ1-1, with TRBD1 matching 9 bases. V shed 4 bases, J shed 5 bases, and the junction held 11 bases outside the gene matches. The CDR3 has 16 amino acids. The V gene's germline CDR1 is MNHEY and CDR2 SMNVEV (reference sequence). The chain's CDR3 is CASSSYIQGAKTEAFF. CDR3 sequence (DNA): TGTGCCAGCAGTTCGTACATACAGGGGGCCAAGACTGAAGCTTTCTTT.

In its sample, this clonotype was seen many times. V gene TRBV7-2 combines with J gene TRBJ2-5; 14 bases are a match to TRBD2. Germline CDR1 SGHTA, CDR2 FQGNSA. After removal of 7 bases from V and 4 bases from J, the junction contained 2 bases not matched to a gene. This CDR3 comprises 14 residues. CDR3 sequence reads: CASTGTSGRETQYF. The CDR3 DNA reads as TGTGCCAGCACCGGGACTAGCGGGAGAGAGACCCAGTACTTC.

This clonotype was picked up many times. The rearrangement uses TRBV11-3 and TRBJ2-7; 14 bases are a match to TRBD2. There are 21 residues in the CDR3. Germline trimming cut 0 bases from V and 3 bases from J; bases unmatched to any gene: 16. Germline-derived CDR1 and CDR2 are SGHNT and YENEEA. The CDR3 DNA reads as TGTGCCAGCAGCTTAGATAGGCGGGCAGAAGGGACTAGCGGGAGCTTCTACGAGCAGTACTTC. Residues: CASSLDRRAEGTSGSFYEQYF.

This clonotype has ten or more counts. The J gene is TRBJ1-1, the V gene TRBV7-3; D uncertain. Germline loops: CDR1 SGHTA, CDR2 FQGTGA. This CDR3 spans 14 amino acids. Deletions cut 5 bases from V and 0 bases from J, with 10 bases between. The CDR3 DNA reads as TGTGCCAGCAGCCCATTCCAGGTGAACACTGAAGCTTTCTTT. This translates into CASSPFQVNTEAFF. The variable domain in full, completed from reference TRBV7-3 and TRBJ1-1, reads GAGVSQTPSNKVTEKGKYVELRCDPISGHTALYWYRQSLGQGPEFLIYFQGTGAADDSGLPNDRFFAVRPEGSVSTLKIQRTERGDSAVYLCASSPFQVNTEAFFGQGTRLTVV.

The genes are TRBV29-1 and TRBJ1-4; 8 bases align to TRBD1. The germline CDR1 and CDR2 sequences are SQVTM and ANQGSEA. V gave up 1 base and J gave up 8 bases; unmatched junction bases: 6. The CDR3 is 14 amino acids. The CDR3 spells CSVEAPRGREKLFF. Here the CDR3 DNA reads TGCAGCGTTGAAGCCCCCAGGGGGCGAGAAAAACTGTTTTTT.

In this sample, this clonotype turned up many times. V usage is TRBV28 and J usage is TRBJ2-7, with 10 bases fitting TRBD1. In germline, CDR1 is MDHEN, CDR2 SYDVKM. The CDR3 totals 16 residues. The ends lost 4 bases at V and 3 bases at J; junction bases unmatched: 9. The CDR3 coding sequence is TGTGCCAGCAGTTGGGGGGGACAGGGGCGAAGCTACGAGCAGTACTTC. This encodes CASSWGGQGRSYEQYF.

This clonotype showed up many times. The V call is TRBV7-8, the J call TRBJ2-7; no clear D. CDR1 and CDR2 (germline): SGHVS, FQNEAQ. V was clipped by 1 base and J by 2 bases, with 15 bases between them. The CDR3 sequence is 16 residues long. The CDR3: CASSLVRIRPTYEQYF. The CDR3 region has the DNA TGTGCCAGCAGCTTAGTCAGGATCCGCCCCACCTACGAGCAGTACTTC. Combining the CDR3 with reference TRBV7-8 and TRBJ2-7 gives the whole variable domain GAGVSQSPRYKVAKRGQDVALRCDPISGHVSLFWYQQALGQGPEFLTYFQNEAQLDKSGLPSDRFFAERPEGSVSTLKIQRTQQEDSAVYLCASSLVRIRPTYEQYFGPGTRLTVT.

This clonotype has a count of ten or more. This chain joins TRBV20-1 and TRBJ1-3, with 8 positions matching TRBD1. This CDR3 is built from 11 residues. V lost 5 bases, J lost 12 bases, and 6 bases stayed unmatched. Germline CDR1 reads DFQATT; CDR2 reads SNEGSKA (reference sequence). Here the CDR3 reads CSAGQGEIIYF. The CDR3 nucleotides read TGCAGTGCTGGACAGGGTGAGATCATATATTTT.

Ten or more counts support this clonotype. The rearrangement uses TRBV6-2 or TRBV6-3 and TRBJ2-1; 14 positions match TRBD2. J lost 3 bases, V lost 9 bases, and 4 bases had no gene match. This CDR3 contains 15 residues. Germline V gives CDR1 MNHEY, CDR2 SVGEGT. The CDR3 is CASGTSGSNYNEQFF. For the CDR3, the DNA is TGTGCCAGTGGGACTAGCGGGAGTAACTACAATGAGCAGTTCTTC.